These 5 T cell receptor beta chains came from one sample sequenced in a study of glioma-infiltrating T cells after dendritic cell vaccination. Sequencing used immunoSEQ multiplex PCR; TCRdb keeps in-frame clones, though not all of them. The profile shows tens of thousands of clones, roughly 85% of them singletons. The source material was blood, sampled before dendritic cell vaccination. Every receptor here comes from a human donor with glioblastoma.

The chain is built from TRBV5-1 and TRBJ2-7; no firm D call. The length of the CDR3 is 15 residues. The V and J ends lost 5 bases and 3 bases respectively, with 18 bases between them. CDR1 is SGHRS, CDR2 YFSETQ, per germline. Here the CDR3 reads CASSNDFGPLYEQYF. CDR3 DNA: TGCGCCAGCAGTAATGATTTTGGGCCCCTCTACGAGCAGTACTTC.

This clone was detected a few times. The chain uses TRBV4-3 and TRBJ1-1, with 8 bases lining up with TRBD1. The V and J ends lost 0 bases and 1 base, in that order; junction bases with no gene match: 1. The CDR3 covers 15 residues. Germline lookup yields CDR1 LGHNA and CDR2 YSLEER. The CDR3 sequence is CASSQDTGGNTEAFF. Here the CDR3 DNA reads TGCGCCAGCAGCCAAGATACAGGGGGGAACACTGAAGCTTTCTTT.

The chain employs TRBV13 and TRBJ2-2; 9 positions match TRBD2. J gave up 7 bases and V 3 bases, and 6 bases lay outside the gene matches. The CDR3 runs to 15 residues. Germline CDR1 PRHDT, CDR2 FYEKMQ (reference sequence). In DNA form, the CDR3 reads TGTGCCAGCAGCTTGGCTAGCGGGGTCGACGGGGAGCTGTTTTTT. Translating gives CASSLASGVDGELFF.

This chain links TRBV12-5 with TRBJ1-5; a weak D match, TRBD1 (6 bases). CDR1 LGHNT and CDR2 FRNRAP come from the germline V gene. Trimming cost V 9 bases and J 6 bases, with 18 bases left between them. This CDR3 has 14 residues. The CDR3 spells CASRDTNGSQPQHF. In nucleotides, the CDR3 is TGTGCTAGCCGGGACACCAACGGTAGTCAGCCCCAGCATTTT.

The chain carries TRBV19 and TRBJ2-1; 11 bases are shared with TRBD2. This CDR3 is 13 amino acids long. V shed 11 bases, J shed 7 bases, and the junction held 7 bases outside the gene matches. The germline V gene has CDR1 LNHDA and CDR2 SQIVND (reference sequence). CDR3 amino acids: CASGLAVGNEQFF. The DNA of the CDR3 is TGTGCCTCGGGACTAGCGGTCGGTAATGAGCAGTTCTTC.